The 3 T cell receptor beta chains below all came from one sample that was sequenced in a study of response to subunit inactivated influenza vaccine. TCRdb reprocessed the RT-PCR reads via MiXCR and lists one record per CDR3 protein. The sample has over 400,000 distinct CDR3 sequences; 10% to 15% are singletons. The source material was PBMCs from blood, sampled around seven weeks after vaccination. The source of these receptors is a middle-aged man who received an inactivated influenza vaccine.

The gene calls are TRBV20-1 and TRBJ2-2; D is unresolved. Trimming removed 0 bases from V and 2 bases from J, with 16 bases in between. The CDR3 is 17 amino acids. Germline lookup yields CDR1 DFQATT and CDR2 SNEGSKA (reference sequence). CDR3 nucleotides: TGCAGTGCTAGAGACCCTTTGCGTCTCGGTAACACCGGGGAGCTGTTTTTT. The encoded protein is CSARDPLRLGNTGELFF.

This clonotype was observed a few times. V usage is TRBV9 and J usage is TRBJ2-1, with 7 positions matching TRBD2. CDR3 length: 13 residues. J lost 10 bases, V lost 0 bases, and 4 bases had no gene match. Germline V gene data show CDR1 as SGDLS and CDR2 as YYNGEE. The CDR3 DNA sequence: TGTGCCAGCAGCGTAGCGGGGGGAGGAGAGCAGTTCTTC. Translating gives CASSVAGGGEQFF.

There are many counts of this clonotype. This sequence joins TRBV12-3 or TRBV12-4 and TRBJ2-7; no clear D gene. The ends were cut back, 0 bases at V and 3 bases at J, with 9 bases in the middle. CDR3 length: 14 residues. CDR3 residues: CASSLALPDYEQYF. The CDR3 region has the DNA TGTGCCAGCAGTTTAGCACTACCCGACTACGAGCAGTACTTC.